This TCR beta chain emerged from a study of OX40 agonist ivuxolimab in advanced cancers. Whole-study results and caveats: Low clonal expansion, among the lowest seen, marked partial responders at 0.1-3.0 mg/kg.

Notes on this clone: What it recognizes is unknown.

Trimming took 5 bases from V and 4 from J, leaving 6 bases between them. The CDR3 has 12 amino acids. The V gene's germline CDR1 is MDHEN and CDR2 SYDVKM. Assay: immunoSEQ multiplex PCR; the TCRdb copy retains only in-frame clones and omits some. The sample consists of about 76,000 clones, roughly 91% of them appearing once. The sequence came from an adult with an advanced solid tumor such as melanoma, head and neck, liver or kidney cancer. The material sequenced was CD4+ or CD8+ T cells sorted from blood, taken in a trial of the OX40 agonist ivuxolimab. The chain is built from TRBV28 and TRBJ2-1; the D gene is possibly TRBD2 (6 bases). DNA for the CDR3: TGTGCCAGCAGTGGGGGGTACAATGAGCAGTTCTTC. Residues: CASSGGYNEQFF.